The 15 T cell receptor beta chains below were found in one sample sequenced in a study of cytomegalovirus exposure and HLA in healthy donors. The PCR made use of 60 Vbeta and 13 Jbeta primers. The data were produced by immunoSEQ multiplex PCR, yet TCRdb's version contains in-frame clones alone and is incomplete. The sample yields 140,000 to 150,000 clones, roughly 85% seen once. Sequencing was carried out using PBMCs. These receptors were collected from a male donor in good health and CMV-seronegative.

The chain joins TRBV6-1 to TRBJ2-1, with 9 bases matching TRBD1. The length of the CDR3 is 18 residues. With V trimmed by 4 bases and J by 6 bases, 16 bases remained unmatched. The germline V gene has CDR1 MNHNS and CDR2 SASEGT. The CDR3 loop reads CASSAYFGGTGLGNEQFF. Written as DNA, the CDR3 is TGTGCCAGCAGTGCCTACTTCGGGGGGACAGGGTTAGGCAATGAGCAGTTCTTC.

This CDR3 is CASSTPQATGANVLTF. The CDR3 DNA sequence: TGTGCCAGCAGCACCCCTCAGGCGACTGGGGCCAACGTCCTGACTTTC. The chain joins TRBV7-9 to TRBJ2-6; D call uncertain. CDR3 length equals 16 residues. V was shortened by 5 bases and J by 2 bases, with 13 bases between the two germline ends. Germline values: CDR1 SEHNR, CDR2 FQNEAQ (reference sequence).

As DNA, the CDR3 is TGTGCCAGCAGATACAGGGGGCTTGGCTATGGCTACACCTTC. Translation gives CASRYRGLGYGYTF. The chain carries TRBV5-6 and TRBJ1-2, with 9 bases that match TRBD1. This CDR3 has 14 amino acids. The V gene's germline CDR1 is SGHDT and CDR2 YYEEEE. J was trimmed by 4 bases and V by 5 bases; bases with no gene match: 6.

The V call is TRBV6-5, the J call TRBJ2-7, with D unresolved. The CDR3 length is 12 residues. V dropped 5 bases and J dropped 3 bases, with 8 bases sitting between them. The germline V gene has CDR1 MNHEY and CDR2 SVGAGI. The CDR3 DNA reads TGTGCCAGCAGTCCACAGAACTACGAGCAGTACTTC. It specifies CASSPQNYEQYF.

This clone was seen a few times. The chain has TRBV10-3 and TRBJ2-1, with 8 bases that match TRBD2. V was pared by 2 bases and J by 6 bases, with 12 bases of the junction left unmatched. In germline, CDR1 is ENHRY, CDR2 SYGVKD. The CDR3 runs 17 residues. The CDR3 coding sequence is TGTGCCATCAGTGAGGGACTAGCTCCATGGGGGGCCAATGAGCAGTTCTTC. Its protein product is CAISEGLAPWGANEQFF.

CDR3 residues: CAISVQAGGPGNEQFF. The DNA for the CDR3 is TGTGCCATCAGTGTTCAAGCGGGAGGGCCGGGTAATGAGCAGTTCTTC. V gene TRBV10-3 combines with J gene TRBJ2-1; 10 bases line up with TRBD2. Germline-derived CDR1 and CDR2 are ENHRY and SYGVKD. The V gene end was trimmed by 4 bases and the J gene end by 7 bases; junction bases not matched to a gene: 10. The CDR3 consists of 16 residues.

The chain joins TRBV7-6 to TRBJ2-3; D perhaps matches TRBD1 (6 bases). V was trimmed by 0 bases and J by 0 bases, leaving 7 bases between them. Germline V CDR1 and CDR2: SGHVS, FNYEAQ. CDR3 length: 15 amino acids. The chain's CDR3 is CASSLAGASTDTQYF. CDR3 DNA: TGTGCCAGCAGCTTAGCGGGGGCTAGCACAGATACGCAGTATTTT.

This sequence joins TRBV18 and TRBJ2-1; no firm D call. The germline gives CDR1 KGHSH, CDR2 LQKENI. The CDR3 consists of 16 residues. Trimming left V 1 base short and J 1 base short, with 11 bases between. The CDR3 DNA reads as TGTGCCAGCTCACCACTCTCGAGCCCTTCCTACAATGAGCAGTTCTTC. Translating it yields CASSPLSSPSYNEQFF. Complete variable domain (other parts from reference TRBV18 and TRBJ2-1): NAGVMQNPRHLVRRRGQEARLRCSPMKGHSHVYWYRQLPEEGLKFMVYLQKENIIDESGMPKERFSAEFPKEGPSILRIQQVVRGDSAAYFCASSPLSSPSYNEQFFGPGTRLTVL.

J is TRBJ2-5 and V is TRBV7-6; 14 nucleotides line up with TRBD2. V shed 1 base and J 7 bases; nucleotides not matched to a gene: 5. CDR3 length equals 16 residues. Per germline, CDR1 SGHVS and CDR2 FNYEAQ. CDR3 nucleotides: TGTGCCAGCAGCTTAGAGGGGACTAGCGGGAGCGGGACCCAGTACTTC. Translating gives CASSLEGTSGSGTQYF.

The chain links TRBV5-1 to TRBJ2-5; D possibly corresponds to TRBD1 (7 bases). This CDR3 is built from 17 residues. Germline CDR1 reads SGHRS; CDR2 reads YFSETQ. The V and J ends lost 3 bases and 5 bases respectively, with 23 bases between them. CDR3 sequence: CASSWRGRGLFGETQYF. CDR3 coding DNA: TGCGCCAGCAGCTGGCGGGGTAGGGGGCTATTCGGGGAGACCCAGTACTTC.

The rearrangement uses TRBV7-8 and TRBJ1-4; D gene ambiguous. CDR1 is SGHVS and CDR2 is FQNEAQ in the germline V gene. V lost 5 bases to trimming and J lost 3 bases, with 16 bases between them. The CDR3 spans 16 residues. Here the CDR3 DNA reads TGTGCCAGCAGCCAGGAGGACCCCAACCCTAATGAAAAACTGTTTTTT. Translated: CASSQEDPNPNEKLFF.

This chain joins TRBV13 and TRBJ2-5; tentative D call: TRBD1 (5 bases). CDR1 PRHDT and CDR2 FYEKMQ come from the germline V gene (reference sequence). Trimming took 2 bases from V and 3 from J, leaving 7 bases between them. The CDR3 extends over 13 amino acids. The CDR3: CASSLIGEETQYF. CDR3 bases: TGTGCCAGCAGCTTAATAGGGGAAGAGACCCAGTACTTC.

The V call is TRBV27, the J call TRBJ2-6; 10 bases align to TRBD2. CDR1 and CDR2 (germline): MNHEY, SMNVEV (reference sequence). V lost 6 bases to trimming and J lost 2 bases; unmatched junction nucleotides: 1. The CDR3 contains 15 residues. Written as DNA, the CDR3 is TGTGCCAGCAGGCTAGCGGGGGCTGGGGCCAACGTCCTGACTTTC. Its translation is CASRLAGAGANVLTF.

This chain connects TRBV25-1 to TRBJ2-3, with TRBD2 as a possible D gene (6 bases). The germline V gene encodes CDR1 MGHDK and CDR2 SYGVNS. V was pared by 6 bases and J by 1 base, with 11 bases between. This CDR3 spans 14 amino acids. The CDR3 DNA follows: TGTGCCAGCAGCCTCGGGGGTCGCACAGATACGCAGTATTTT. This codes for CASSLGGRTDTQYF.

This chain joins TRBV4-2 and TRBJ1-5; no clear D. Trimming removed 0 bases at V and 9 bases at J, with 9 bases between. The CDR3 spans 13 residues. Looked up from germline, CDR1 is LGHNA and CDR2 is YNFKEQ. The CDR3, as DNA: TGTGCCAGCAGCCAAGATCTCGGACTGCCCCAGCATTTT. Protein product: CASSQDLGLPQHF.